The present TCR beta chain was sequenced within a study of beta chain features in type 1 diabetes. This clone was seen only a few times. The antigen is not known. CDR3 length: 15 amino acids. V gave up 4 bases and J gave up 11 bases; unmatched junction bases: 16. As every portion of the isolated RNA was reverse transcribed, the sequencing read expressed TCRB transcripts. An average of about 3.4 million reads was obtained for naive, central memory and regulatory T cell samples. TCRdb keeps only in-frame clones here, not all; method: immunoSEQ multiplex PCR. The sample has hundreds of thousands of clones, 15% to 17% seen once. Study-level points and caveats: Shorter templates may be favored by PCR, equally so in patients and controls.

Sample: naive CD4+ T cells from blood. The receptor was derived from a man younger than 35 in good health. The chain joins TRBV23-1 to TRBJ2-5; 7 bases align to TRBD1. TRBV23-1 is marked as an open reading frame, function uncertain. CDR3 residues: CASSLKDRVAGEQYF. The CDR3 DNA is TGCGCCAGCAGTCTCAAAGACAGGGTAGCTGGAGAGCAGTACTTC.